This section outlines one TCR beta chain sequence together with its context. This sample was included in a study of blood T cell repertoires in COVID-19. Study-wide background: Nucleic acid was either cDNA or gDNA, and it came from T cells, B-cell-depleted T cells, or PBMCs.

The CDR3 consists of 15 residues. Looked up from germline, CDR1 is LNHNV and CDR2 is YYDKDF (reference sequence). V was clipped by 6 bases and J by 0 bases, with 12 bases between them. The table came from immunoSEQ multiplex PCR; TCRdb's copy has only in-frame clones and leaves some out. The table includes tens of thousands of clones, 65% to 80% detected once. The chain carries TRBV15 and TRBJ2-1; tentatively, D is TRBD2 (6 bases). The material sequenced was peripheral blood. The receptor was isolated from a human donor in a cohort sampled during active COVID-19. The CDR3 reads CATRAGSFSYNEQFF. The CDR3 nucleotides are TGTGCCACCAGAGCCGGGAGTTTCTCCTACAATGAGCAGTTCTTC.